This T cell receptor beta chain was observed in a study of shared clonotypes between healthy human individuals. Turning to the study itself: Each donor had three CD4 naive, three CD4 memory, two CD8 naive and one CD8 memory plate.

Each donor was a Caucasian adult residing in Nashville, Tennessee. Researchers partitioned CD4+ cells into CD45RA+ naive and CD45RA-negative memory subsets. Only in-frame clones appear in the TCRdb table, and some are missing; sequencing was by immunoSEQ multiplex PCR. The profile shows some 2 million clones, 85% to 95% of them singletons. CDR1 and CDR2 (germline): SNHLY, FYNNEI. J was trimmed by 4 bases and V by 6 bases; bases with no gene match: 12. The CDR3 has 16 amino acids. Sequenced material: naive CD4+ T cells sorted from blood. Subset reported: CD45RA+ positively selected. The receptor's source is a man aged 18 to 29 in good health. This chain joins TRBV2 and TRBJ2-3; TRBD1 aligns across 8 bases. CDR3 residues: CASRPKTGVVSDTQYF. CDR3 in DNA: TGTGCCAGCAGACCAAAGACAGGGGTCGTGTCAGATACGCAGTATTTT.